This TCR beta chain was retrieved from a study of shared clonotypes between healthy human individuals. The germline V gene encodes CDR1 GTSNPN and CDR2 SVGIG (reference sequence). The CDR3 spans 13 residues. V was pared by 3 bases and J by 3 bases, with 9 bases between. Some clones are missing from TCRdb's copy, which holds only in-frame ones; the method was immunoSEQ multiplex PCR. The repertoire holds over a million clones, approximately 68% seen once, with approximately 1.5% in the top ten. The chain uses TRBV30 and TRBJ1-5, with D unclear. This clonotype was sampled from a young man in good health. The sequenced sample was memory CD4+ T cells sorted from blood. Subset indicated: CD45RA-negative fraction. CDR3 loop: CAWSLGDNQPQHF. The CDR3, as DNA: TGTGCCTGGAGCCTCGGGGACAATCAGCCCCAGCATTTT.